This T cell receptor beta chain was retrieved from a study of breast tumors, draining lymph nodes, adjacent tissues. Study conclusions and caveats: Findings are consistent with lymph node origin and intratumoral expansion of most tumor T cells. Compared with lymph nodes, tumors were less diverse; compared with nontumor tissue, more.

Axillary draining lymph nodes of breast cancer patients supplied the node samples. As regards this clonotype: No antigen is known for it. This may be a read error: a much more frequent sequence differs by one nucleotide.

The germline V gene has CDR1 LGHNA and CDR2 YNFKEQ. The CDR3 consists of 14 residues. MiXCR, applied by TCRdb to the multiplex PCR reads, yields one record per CDR3 protein. Counted here are about 100,000 distinct CDR3 sequences, 20% to 25% occurring once; the ten biggest clones make up under 1.5%. The material sequenced was axillary lymph node tissue. The chain joins TRBV4-2 to TRBJ2-5, with 7 bases fitting TRBD2. The TCR was taken from a female donor with breast cancer. Some clones in this sample may be carry-over from other donors' samples. The chain's CDR3 is CAGSQDLGGETQYF. The CDR3 DNA sequence: TGTGCCGGCAGCCAAGATTTGGGGGGGGAGACCCAGTACTTC.